This T cell receptor (beta chain) was sequenced during a study of identical twins. Trimming removed 4 bases from V and 3 bases from J, with 17 bases in between. The CDR3 spans 15 residues. Germline V CDR1 and CDR2: DFQATT, SNEGSKA (reference sequence). Healthy Caucasian individuals made up all the donors. A universal primer site arose from template switching, and cDNA bore unique molecular identifiers. TCRdb redid the calling of the 5' RACE reads with MiXCR, one entry per CDR3 protein. Of some 1,700,000 distinct CDR3 sequences in the sample, around a third are singletons; the top ten hold roughly 0.3%. The table lists this clonotype with a few counts.

The TCR comes from a newborn girl in good health. The sample taken for sequencing was cord blood. The genes are TRBV20-1 and TRBJ2-3; weak D call: TRBD2 (6 bases). The CDR3 coding sequence is TGCAGTGCTACCCTACCGGGACTGCGAACAGATACGCAGTATTTT. This translates into CSATLPGLRTDTQYF.